This T cell receptor (beta chain) is from a study of T cell changes during pregnancy in multiple sclerosis. Profiled with immunoSEQ multiplex PCR; TCRdb holds only in-frame clones, not every one. The sample includes fewer than 50,000 clones, around 90% of them seen just once. The source of this sequence is a female donor in good health, enrolled as a control in a pregnancy study. The sequencing used CD4+ T cells from peripheral blood mononuclear cells, collected in the second trimester of pregnancy.

CDR3 region: CASSSVSGAYEQYF. The CDR3 bases are TGCGCCAGCAGCTCAGTTAGCGGGGCCTACGAGCAGTACTTC. The rearrangement joins TRBV5-1 to TRBJ2-7, with 8 positions matching TRBD2. The CDR3 is made up of 14 amino acids. CDR1 and CDR2 from the germline V gene are SGHRS and YFSETQ. V shed 3 bases, J shed 2 bases, and the junction held 4 bases outside the gene matches.